This T cell receptor (beta chain) was recovered during a study of identifying expanded T cells in peripheral blood. Concerning this clone itself: Its target is not known.

Study-level points and caveats: Clone count variance between roughly 2-week samples rose with total template count. Technical replicates showed about 1.1 changed clones; around two weeks roughly 16; four weeks 19.

V dropped 0 bases and J dropped 7 bases, with 7 bases sitting between them. Germline assignment: CDR1 SGDLS and CDR2 YYNGEE. The CDR3 is made up of 12 amino acids. Sequencing used immunoSEQ multiplex PCR; TCRdb keeps in-frame clones, though not all of them. The table shows some 100,000 clones, with approximately 88% occurring only once. Collection occurred without any documented infections or immune events in donors. The TCR sequence derives from a person aged 18 to 75 in good health. The chain joins TRBV9 to TRBJ2-5; maybe TRBD2 (5 bases). The sample was blood. CDR3 sequence reads: CASSVEEGTQYF. CDR3 DNA: TGTGCCAGCAGCGTAGAAGAGGGGACCCAGTACTTC. The full variable domain, in which reference TRBV9 and TRBJ2-5 provide the parts outside the CDR3, is DSGVTQTPKHLITATGQRVTLRCSPRSGDLSVYWYQQSLDQGLQFLIQYYNGEERAKGNILERFSAQQFPDLHSELNLSSLELGDSALYFCASSVEEGTQYFGPGTRLLVL.